This T cell receptor (beta chain) comes out of a study of shared clonotypes between healthy human individuals. As processed by the authors: ImmunoSEQ output lacked quality scores and full-length reads, limiting matched filtering. The table came from immunoSEQ multiplex PCR; TCRdb's copy has only in-frame clones and leaves some out. From that table come the V and J calls and clone size; the DNA was used to work out D and trimming. The sample has around 180,000 clones, about 93% seen once. Note on this clone: Its antigen is unknown.

Study conclusions and caveats: Only blood was sampled, and tissue TCR repertoires likely differ from blood ones. Compared with clonotypes that all four donors shared, non-shared clonotypes had lower generation probabilities.

The V gene's germline CDR1 is MNHNY and CDR2 SVGAGI (reference sequence). After removal of 6 bases from V and 1 base from J, the junction contained 8 bases not matched to a gene. The CDR3 covers 16 residues. The sequence was collected from a woman aged 25-40 years in good health. Sequencing was carried out using naive CD4+ T cells sorted from blood. Stated subset: CD45RA+ positively selected. The rearrangement uses TRBV6-6 and TRBJ2-1, with 8 bases fitting TRBD1. CDR3 nucleotide sequence: TGTGCCAGCAGCCGCAGGACAGGGCCTTCCTACAATGAGCAGTTCTTC. It translates to CASSRRTGPSYNEQFF.